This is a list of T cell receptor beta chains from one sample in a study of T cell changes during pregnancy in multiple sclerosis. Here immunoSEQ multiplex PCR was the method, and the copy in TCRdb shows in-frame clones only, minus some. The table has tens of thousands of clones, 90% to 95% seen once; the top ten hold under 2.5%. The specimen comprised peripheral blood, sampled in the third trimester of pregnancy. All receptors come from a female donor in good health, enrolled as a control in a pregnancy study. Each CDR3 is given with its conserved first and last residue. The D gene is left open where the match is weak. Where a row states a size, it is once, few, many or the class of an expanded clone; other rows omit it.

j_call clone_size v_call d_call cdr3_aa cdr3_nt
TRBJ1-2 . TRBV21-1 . CASSIPGTGFFYGYTF TGTGCCAGCAGCATTCCCGGGACAGGGTTTTTTTATGGCTACACCTTC
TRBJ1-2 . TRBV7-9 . CASSLGAGYTF TGTGCCAGCAGCTTAGGGGCTGGCTACACCTTC
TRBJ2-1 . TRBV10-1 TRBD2 CASSESGGGNEQFF TGCGCCAGCAGTGAATCCGGGGGGGGCAATGAGCAGTTCTTC
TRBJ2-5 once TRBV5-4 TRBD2 CASALSGGETQYF TGTGCCAGCGCGCTCTCGGGGGGGGAGACCCAGTACTTC
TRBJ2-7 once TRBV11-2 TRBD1 CASSSLTPGQGVYEQYF TGTGCCAGCAGCTCACTCACGCCGGGACAGGGCGTGTACGAGCAGTACTTC
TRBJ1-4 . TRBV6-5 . CASSYFAAGEEKLFF TGTGCCAGCAGTTACTTTGCGGCCGGGGAGGAAAAACTGTTTTTT
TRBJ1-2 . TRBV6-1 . CASSASSGWGVYGYTF TGTGCCAGCAGTGCATCCTCGGGATGGGGAGTCTATGGCTACACCTTC
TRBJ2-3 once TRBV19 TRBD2 CASRIAGQDTQYF TGTGCCAGTAGAATAGCGGGACAAGATACGCAGTATTTT
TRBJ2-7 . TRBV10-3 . CAISDLRNSTYEQYF TGTGCCATCAGTGACTTGAGAAACAGTACCTACGAGCAGTACTTC
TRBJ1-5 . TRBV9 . CASSPGVLSNQPQHF TGTGCCAGCAGCCCGGGGGTCCTTAGCAATCAGCCCCAGCATTTT
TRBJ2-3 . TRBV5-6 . CATSRWRVSTDTQYF TGTGCCACCAGCCGTTGGAGAGTATCCACAGATACGCAGTATTTT
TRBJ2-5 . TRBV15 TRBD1 CATSRRTGAVWETQYF TGTGCCACCAGCAGAAGGACAGGGGCGGTTTGGGAGACCCAGTACTTC
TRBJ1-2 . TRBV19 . CASSSQGHGYTF TGTGCCAGTAGTTCACAGGGTCACGGCTACACCTTC
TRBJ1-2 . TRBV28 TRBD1 CASSFGDRGGYTF TGTGCCAGCAGTTTCGGAGACAGGGGTGGCTACACCTTC
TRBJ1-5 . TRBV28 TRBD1 CASSDRDRGLQPQHF TGTGCCAGCAGTGACCGGGACAGGGGTCTCCAGCCCCAGCATTTT
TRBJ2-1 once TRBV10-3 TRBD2 CAISGGLAGGRTYNEQFF TGTGCCATCAGTGGTGGACTAGCGGGAGGGAGGACCTACAATGAGCAGTTCTTC
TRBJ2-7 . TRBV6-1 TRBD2 CASSEKSGSSYEQYF TGTGCCAGCAGTGAAAAGAGCGGGAGCTCCTACGAGCAGTACTTC
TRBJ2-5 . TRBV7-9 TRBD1 CASSSGGTTQYF TGTGCCAGCAGCTCAGGGGGCACGACCCAGTACTTC
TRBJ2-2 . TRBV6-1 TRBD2 CASSEVLAGVAAGELFF TGTGCCAGCAGTGAAGTTCTAGCGGGAGTGGCGGCCGGGGAGCTGTTTTTT
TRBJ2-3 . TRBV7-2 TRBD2 CASSLNGGGTDTQYF TGTGCCAGCAGCCTAAATGGCGGGGGAACAGATACGCAGTATTTT
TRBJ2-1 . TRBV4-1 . CASSQDFRGHSYNEQFF TGCGCCAGCAGCCAAGATTTCAGGGGTCACTCCTACAATGAGCAGTTCTTC
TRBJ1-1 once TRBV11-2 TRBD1 CASSLITGEGDTEAFF TGTGCCAGCAGCTTAATTACAGGGGAAGGGGATACTGAAGCTTTCTTT
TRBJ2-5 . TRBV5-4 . CASSSKSAQETQYF TGTGCCAGCAGCTCCAAGAGTGCCCAAGAGACCCAGTACTTC
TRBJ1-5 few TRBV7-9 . CASSSIEYQPQHF TGTGCCAGCAGCTCGATAGAATATCAGCCCCAGCATTTT
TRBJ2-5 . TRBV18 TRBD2 CASSPRDRWASGSGPQETQYF TGTGCCAGCTCACCAAGGGACAGGTGGGCTAGCGGGAGTGGACCCCAAGAGACCCAGTACTTC
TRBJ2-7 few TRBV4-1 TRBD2 CASSPELGLAGEQYF TGCGCCAGCAGCCCTGAGTTAGGGCTAGCGGGAGAGCAGTACTTC
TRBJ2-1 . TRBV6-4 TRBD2 CASSDSNLSPAGESNEQFF TGTGCCAGCAGTGACTCGAATCTTTCCCCAGCGGGAGAATCCAATGAGCAGTTCTTC
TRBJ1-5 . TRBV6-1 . CASSEGGGRGQNQPQHF TGTGCCAGCAGTGAAGGGGGGGGCAGAGGTCAAAATCAGCCCCAGCATTTT
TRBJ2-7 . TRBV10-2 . CASSESKQGVSEQYF TGCGCCAGCAGTGAGTCGAAACAGGGAGTATCCGAGCAGTACTTC
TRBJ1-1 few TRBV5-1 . CASSLIDTGTEAFF TGCGCCAGCAGCTTGATAGACACCGGCACTGAAGCTTTCTTT
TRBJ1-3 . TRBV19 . CASSFRRENTIYF TGTGCCAGTAGTTTCCGACGGGAAAACACCATATATTTT
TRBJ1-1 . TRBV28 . CASSFTREGPEAFF TGTGCCAGCAGTTTTACCCGGGAGGGCCCGGAAGCTTTCTTT
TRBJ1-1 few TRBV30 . CAWRTQGGITEAFF TGTGCCTGGAGGACCCAGGGTGGCATCACTGAAGCTTTCTTT
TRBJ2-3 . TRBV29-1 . CSVGSLAGKDTQYF TGCAGCGTTGGAAGCTTGGCGGGAAAAGATACGCAGTATTTT
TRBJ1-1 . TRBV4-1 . CASSPRGAEAFF TGCGCCAGCAGCCCACGGGGGGCTGAAGCTTTCTTT
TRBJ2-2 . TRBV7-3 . CASSSLGSTRGGELFF TGTGCCAGCAGCTCGCTCGGAAGCACCCGAGGCGGGGAGCTGTTTTTT
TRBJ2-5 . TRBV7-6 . CASSVLQGTQYF TGTGCCAGCAGCGTCCTCCAGGGGACCCAGTACTTC
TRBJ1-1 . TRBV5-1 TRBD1 CASSLGYGTGAPNTEAFF TGCGCCAGCAGCTTGGGGTACGGGACAGGGGCTCCGAACACTGAAGCTTTCTTT
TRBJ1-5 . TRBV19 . CASSLQGGNQPQHF TGTGCCAGTAGTCTACAGGGAGGGAATCAGCCCCAGCATTTT
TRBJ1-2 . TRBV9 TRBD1 CASATGQAGGHGYTF TGTGCCAGCGCTACGGGACAGGCCGGAGGGCATGGCTACACCTTC
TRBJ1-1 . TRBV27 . CASSLTGYTEAFF TGTGCCAGCAGTTTAACAGGGTACACTGAAGCTTTCTTT
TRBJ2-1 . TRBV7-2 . CASSPWGGPYNEQFF TGTGCCAGCAGCCCGTGGGGCGGACCCTACAATGAGCAGTTCTTC
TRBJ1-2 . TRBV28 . CASSPFSLTGHYGYTF TGTGCCAGCAGTCCCTTCTCCCTAACAGGGCACTATGGCTACACCTTC
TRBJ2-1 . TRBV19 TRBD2 CGAGGYNEQFF TGTGGCGCGGGGGGTTACAATGAGCAGTTCTTC
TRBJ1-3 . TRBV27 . CASSLSSGNTIYF TGTGCCAGCAGTCTGAGCTCTGGAAACACCATATATTTT
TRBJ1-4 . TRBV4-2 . CASSQEGGDEKLFF TGTGCCAGCAGCCAAGAAGGGGGGGATGAAAAACTGTTTTTT
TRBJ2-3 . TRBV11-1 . CASSLRSTDTQYF TGTGCCAGCAGCTTACGGTCGACAGATACGCAGTATTTT